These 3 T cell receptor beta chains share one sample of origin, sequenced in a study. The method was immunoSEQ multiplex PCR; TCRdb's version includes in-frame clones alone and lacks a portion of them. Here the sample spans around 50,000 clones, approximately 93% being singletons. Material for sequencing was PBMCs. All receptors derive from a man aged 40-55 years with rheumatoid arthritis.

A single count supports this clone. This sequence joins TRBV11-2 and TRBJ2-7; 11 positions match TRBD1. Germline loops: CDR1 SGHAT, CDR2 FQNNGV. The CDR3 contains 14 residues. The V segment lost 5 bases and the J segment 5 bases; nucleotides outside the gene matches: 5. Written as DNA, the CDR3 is TGTGCCAGCAGCCAGGGACAGGGGGTAAACGAGCAGTACTTC. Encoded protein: CASSQGQGVNEQYF.

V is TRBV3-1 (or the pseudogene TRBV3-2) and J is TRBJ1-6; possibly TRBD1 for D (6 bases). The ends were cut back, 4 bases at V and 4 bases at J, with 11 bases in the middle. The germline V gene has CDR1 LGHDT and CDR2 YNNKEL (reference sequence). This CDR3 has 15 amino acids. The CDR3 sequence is CASSRRQAYNSPLHF. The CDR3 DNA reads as TGTGCCAGCAGCCGGAGACAGGCTTATAATTCACCCCTCCACTTT.

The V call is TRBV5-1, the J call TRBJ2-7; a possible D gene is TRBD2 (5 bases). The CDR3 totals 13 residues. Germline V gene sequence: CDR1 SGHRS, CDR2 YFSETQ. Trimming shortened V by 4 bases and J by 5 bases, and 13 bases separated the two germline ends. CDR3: CASSAPGSNEQYF. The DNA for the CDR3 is TGCGCCAGCAGCGCCCCGGGGTCCAACGAGCAGTACTTC.